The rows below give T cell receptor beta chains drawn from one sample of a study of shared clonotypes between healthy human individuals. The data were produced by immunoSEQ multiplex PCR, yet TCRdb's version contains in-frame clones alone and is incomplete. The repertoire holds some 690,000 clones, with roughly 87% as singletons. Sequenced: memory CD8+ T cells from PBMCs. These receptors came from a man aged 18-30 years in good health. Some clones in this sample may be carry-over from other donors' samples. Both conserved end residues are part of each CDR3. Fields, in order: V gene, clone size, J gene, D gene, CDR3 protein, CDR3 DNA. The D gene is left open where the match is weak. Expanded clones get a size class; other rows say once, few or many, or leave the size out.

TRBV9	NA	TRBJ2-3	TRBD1	CASSIPRTGEAADTQYF	TGTGCCAGCAGCATCCCCAGGACAGGGGAGGCAGCAGATACGCAGTATTTT
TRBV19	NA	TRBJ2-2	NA	CASSKMHKGELFF	TGTGCCAGTAGCAAAATGCACAAGGGGGAGCTGTTTTTT
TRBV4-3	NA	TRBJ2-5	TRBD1	CASSQETGFPKTQYF	TGCGCCAGCAGCCAAGAGACAGGGTTTCCTAAGACCCAGTACTTC
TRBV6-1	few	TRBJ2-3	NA	CASSELGGSSTDTQYF	TGTGCCAGCAGTGAACTCGGGGGCTCGAGTACAGATACGCAGTATTTT
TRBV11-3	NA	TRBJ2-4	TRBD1	CASSLLVGTVKNIQYF	TGTGCCAGCAGCTTATTGGTCGGGACAGTTAAAAACATTCAGTACTTC
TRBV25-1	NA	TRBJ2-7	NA	CASSGRSSYEQYF	TGTGCCAGCAGTGGCAGGAGCTCCTACGAGCAGTACTTC
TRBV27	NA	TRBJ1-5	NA	CASSLSRVQPQHF	TGTGCCAGCAGTTTATCGCGAGTTCAGCCCCAGCATTTT
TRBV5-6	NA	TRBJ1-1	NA	CASSLGGRQEAFF	TGTGCCAGCAGCTTGGGGGGCCGGCAGGAAGCTTTCTTT
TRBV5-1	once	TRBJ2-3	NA	CASSPGDFTDTQYF	TGCGCCAGCAGTCCGGGGGACTTCACAGATACGCAGTATTTT
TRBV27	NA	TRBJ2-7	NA	CASRTDYEQYF	TGTGCCAGCAGAACGGACTACGAGCAGTACTTC
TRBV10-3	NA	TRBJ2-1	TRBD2	CAISEVGLYSYNEQFF	TGTGCCATCAGTGAGGTGGGACTATACTCCTACAATGAGCAGTTCTTC
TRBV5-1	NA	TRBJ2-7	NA	CASSWEGRPVADEQYF	TGCGCCAGCAGCTGGGAAGGACGGCCGGTCGCCGACGAGCAGTACTTC
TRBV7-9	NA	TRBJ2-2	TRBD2	CASRQSGSATGELFF	TGTGCCAGCAGACAGAGCGGGAGTGCAACCGGGGAGCTGTTTTTT
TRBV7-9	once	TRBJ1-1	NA	CASSLGPLNTEAFF	TGTGCCAGCAGCTTGGGACCGCTGAACACTGAAGCTTTCTTT
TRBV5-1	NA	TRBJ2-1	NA	CASSLGRPHFYNEQFF	TGCGCCAGCAGCCTGGGCCGACCTCACTTTTACAATGAGCAGTTCTTC
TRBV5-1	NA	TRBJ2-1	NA	CASSYSYNEQFF	TGCGCCAGCAGTTACTCCTACAATGAGCAGTTCTTC
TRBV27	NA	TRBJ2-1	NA	CASSFSQRAYNEQFF	TGTGCCAGCAGTTTTTCACAGAGAGCTTACAATGAGCAGTTCTTC
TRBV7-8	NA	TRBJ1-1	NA	CASSLARQANTEAFF	TGTGCCAGCAGCTTAGCGCGCCAGGCGAACACTGAAGCTTTCTTT
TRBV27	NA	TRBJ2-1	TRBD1	CASSLSSGTGDEQFF	TGTGCCAGCAGTTTATCTAGCGGGACAGGGGATGAGCAGTTCTTC
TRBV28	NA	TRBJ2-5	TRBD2	CASSLEGGRETQYF	TGTGCCAGCAGTTTAGAGGGAGGGCGAGAGACCCAGTACTTC
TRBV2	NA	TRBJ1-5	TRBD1	CASSLTGRSNQPQHF	TGTGCCAGCAGCCTGACAGGGCGTAGCAATCAGCCCCAGCATTTT
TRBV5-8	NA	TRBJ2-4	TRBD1	CASSLGQGEAKNIQYF	TGTGCCAGCAGCTTGGGGCAGGGGGAGGCCAAAAACATTCAGTACTTC
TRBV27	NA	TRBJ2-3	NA	CASMTDSYTDTQYF	TGTGCCAGCATGACAGACTCTTACACAGATACGCAGTATTTT
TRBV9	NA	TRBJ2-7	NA	CASSLNPDGFSYEQYF	TGTGCCAGCAGCCTTAATCCGGACGGGTTCTCCTACGAGCAGTACTTC
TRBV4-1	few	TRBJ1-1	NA	CASSQGFGTGSAEAFF	TGCGCCAGCAGCCAAGGGTTCGGTACGGGGAGCGCTGAAGCTTTCTTT
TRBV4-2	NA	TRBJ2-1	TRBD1	CASSQTAGGVNEQFF	TGTGCCAGCAGCCAAACGGCAGGGGGTGTGAATGAGCAGTTCTTC
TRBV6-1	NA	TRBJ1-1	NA	CASSDWPLGHTEAFF	TGTGCCAGCAGTGATTGGCCCCTGGGGCACACTGAAGCTTTCTTT
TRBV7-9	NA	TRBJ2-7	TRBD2	CASSLGGGPSEQYF	TGTGCCAGCAGCTTAGGCGGGGGGCCTAGCGAGCAGTACTTC
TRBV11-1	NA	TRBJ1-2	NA	CASSLLNYGYTF	TGTGCCAGCAGTCTCTTAAATTATGGCTACACCTTC
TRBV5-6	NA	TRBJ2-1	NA	CASSIQQGLSSYNEQFF	TGTGCCAGCAGCATCCAACAGGGCCTAAGCTCCTACAATGAGCAGTTCTTC
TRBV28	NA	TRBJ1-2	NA	CASSLFSRTDPRIANANYGYTF	TGTGCCAGCAGTTTATTCTCGCGGACAGACCCTCGCATAGCTAACGCTAACTATGGCTACACCTTC
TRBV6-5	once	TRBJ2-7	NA	CASSYSRGTISYEQYF	TGTGCCAGCAGTTACTCGAGGGGGACCATAAGCTACGAGCAGTACTTC
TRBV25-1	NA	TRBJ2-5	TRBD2	CASSLLASGPRETQYF	TGTGCCAGCAGTTTACTGGCTAGCGGGCCGCGGGAGACCCAGTACTTC
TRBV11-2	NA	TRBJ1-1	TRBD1	CASSLGTGWDTEAFF	TGTGCCAGCAGCTTGGGGACAGGGTGGGATACTGAAGCTTTCTTT
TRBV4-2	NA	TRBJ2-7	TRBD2	CASSQRSSGGPYEQYF	TGTGCCAGCAGCCAACGGAGTAGCGGGGGACCCTACGAGCAGTACTTC
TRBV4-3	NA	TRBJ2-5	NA	CASSYNYDSQETQYF	TGCGCCAGCAGCTATAACTATGACAGCCAAGAGACCCAGTACTTC
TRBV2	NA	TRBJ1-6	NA	CASSWTASSYNSPLHF	TGTGCCAGCAGCTGGACAGCTAGCTCCTATAATTCACCCCTCCACTTT
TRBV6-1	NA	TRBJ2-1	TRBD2	CASSHTGTSAAQFF	TGTGCCAGCAGTCACACGGGGACTAGCGCCGCTCAGTTCTTC
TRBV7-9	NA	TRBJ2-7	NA	CASSTGISYEQYF	TGTGCCAGCAGCACCGGCATCTCCTACGAGCAGTACTTC
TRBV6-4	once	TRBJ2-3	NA	CASRGLPGDTDTQYF	TGTGCCAGCAGAGGACTCCCAGGGGACACAGATACGCAGTATTTT
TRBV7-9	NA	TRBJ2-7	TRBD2	CASNLPGLAGEQYF	TGTGCCAGCAATCTACCGGGACTAGCGGGGGAGCAGTACTTC
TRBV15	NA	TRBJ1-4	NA	CATSRDLGQGIFEKLFF	TGTGCCACCAGCAGAGATTTGGGGCAGGGAATCTTTGAAAAACTGTTTTTT
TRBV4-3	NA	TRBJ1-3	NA	CASSQVTGNTIYF	TGCGCCAGCAGCCAAGTTACGGGAAACACCATATATTTT
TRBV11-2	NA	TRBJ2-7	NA	CASSPGTSYEQYF	TGTGCCAGCAGCCCTGGGACATCCTACGAGCAGTACTTC
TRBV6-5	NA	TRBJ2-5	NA	CASSPVYQETQYF	TGTGCCAGCAGTCCAGTTTACCAAGAGACCCAGTACTTC
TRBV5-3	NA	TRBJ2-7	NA	CARSSQSGSSYEQYF	TGTGCCAGAAGCTCACAATCAGGGAGCTCCTACGAGCAGTACTTC
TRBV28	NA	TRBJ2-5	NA	CASSYGDGQETQYF	TGTGCCAGCAGTTACGGGGACGGCCAAGAGACCCAGTACTTC
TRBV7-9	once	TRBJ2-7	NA	CASSLGAEQYF	TGTGCCAGCAGCCTAGGGGCGGAGCAGTACTTC
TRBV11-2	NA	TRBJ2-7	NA	CASRGGAREQYF	TGTGCCAGCAGAGGGGGGGCGAGGGAGCAGTACTTC
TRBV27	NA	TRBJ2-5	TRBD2	CASRGTRETQYF	TGTGCCAGCAGGGGGACTAGAGAGACCCAGTACTTC
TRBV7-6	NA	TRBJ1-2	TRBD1	CASSLGQGAGDYGYTF	TGTGCCAGCAGCTTAGGTCAGGGGGCGGGAGACTATGGCTACACCTTC
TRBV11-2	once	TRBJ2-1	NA	CASSLDFGANEQFF	TGTGCCAGCAGCTTAGACTTCGGTGCCAATGAGCAGTTCTTC
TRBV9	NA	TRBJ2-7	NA	CASSPGLAGYEQYF	TGTGCCAGCAGCCCAGGACTTGCCGGCTACGAGCAGTACTTC
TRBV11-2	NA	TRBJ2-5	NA	CASSAVGRQETQYF	TGTGCCAGCAGCGCGGTGGGGCGCCAAGAGACCCAGTACTTC
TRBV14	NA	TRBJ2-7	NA	CASSQDRVPDRRVGQYF	TGTGCCAGCAGCCAAGACAGGGTGCCTGACCGCCGGGTAGGGCAGTACTTC
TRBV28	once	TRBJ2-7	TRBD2	CASSFMREGEQYF	TGTGCCAGCAGTTTCATGCGGGAGGGCGAGCAGTACTTC
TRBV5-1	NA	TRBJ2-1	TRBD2	CASSLNLAVEQFF	TGCGCCAGCAGCTTGAATCTAGCGGTTGAGCAGTTCTTC
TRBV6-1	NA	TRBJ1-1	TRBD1	CASRETGGDTEAFF	TGTGCCAGCAGGGAGACAGGGGGGGACACTGAAGCTTTCTTT
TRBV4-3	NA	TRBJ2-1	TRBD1	CASSQTGTGRGKYEQFF	TGCGCCAGCAGCCAAACCGGGACAGGGCGAGGAAAGTATGAGCAGTTCTTC